This entry features one T cell receptor (beta chain) sequence. Its antigen is not identified. CD25-based Treg depletion was applied to purified naive CD4+ T cells. After constant-region reverse-primer amplification, full-length variable regions underwent semi-nested PCR with Nested Universal Primer A. MiXCR, applied by TCRdb to the 5' RACE reads, yields one record per CDR3 protein. The table shows about 62,000 distinct CDR3 sequences, with 25% to 35% occurring only once. Study observations and caveats: Tumor Treg TCRs overlapped most with tumor naive CD4+ cells. Tumor memory CD4+ T cell TCR gene usage was found to cluster with blood and lymph node memory CD4+ cells and with lymph node naive CD4+ cells.

In germline, CDR1 is SQVTM, CDR2 ANQGSEA. The CDR3 covers 12 residues. Trimming removed 4 bases from V and 8 bases from J, with 9 bases in between. This rearrangement joins TRBV29-1 to TRBJ1-6; D perhaps matches TRBD1 (5 bases). Material for sequencing was tumor-infiltrating naive CD4+ T cells sorted from the breast tumor. Indicated subset: naive CD4+ T cells, CD4+CD45RA+CD25-. The clonotype originates from a female donor with breast cancer. CDR3: CSVGGGYSPLHF. For the CDR3, the DNA is TGCAGCGTTGGGGGGGGATATTCACCCCTCCACTTT.